Presented here are 22 T cell receptor beta chains from one specimen sequenced in a study of T cell responses to AZD1222 COVID-19 vaccine. TCRdb's table, derived via immunoSEQ multiplex PCR, lists solely in-frame clones and lacks some. The data hold 75,000 or so clones, with approximately 90% observed a single time. The material was peripheral blood, obtained 28 days after the second AZD1222 dose. These receptor sequences come from an adult who received the AZD1222 COVID-19 vaccine.

J is TRBJ1-3 and V is TRBV30; unclear D gene. Trimming removed 0 bases at V and 4 bases at J, with 7 bases between. The germline CDR1 and CDR2 sequences are GTSNPN and SVGIG (reference sequence). This CDR3 contains 13 residues. CDR3 region: CAWSVIGGNTIYF. The CDR3 DNA reads as TGTGCCTGGAGTGTAATTGGAGGAAACACCATATATTTT. Based on the CDR3 plus reference TRBV30 and TRBJ1-3, the full variable domain is SQTIHQWPATLVQPVGSPLSLECTVEGTSNPNLYWYRQAAGRGLQLLFYSVGIGQISSEVPQNLSASRPQDRQFILSSKKLLLSDSGFYLCAWSVIGGNTIYFGEGSWLTVV.

V gene TRBV2 combines with J gene TRBJ1-5; D unresolved. The germline V and J ends were trimmed by 5 bases and 8 bases, with 13 bases remaining between them. The CDR3 has 13 amino acids. The germline V gene encodes CDR1 SNHLY and CDR2 FYNNEI. CDR3 bases: TGTGCCAGCAGTTCATACACTGCCGAGCCCCAGCATTTT. Translated: CASSSYTAEPQHF.

This clone has just one count. The V gene is TRBV28, the J gene TRBJ2-1; D perhaps matches TRBD2 (5 bases). The CDR3 is 13 residues long. CDR1 and CDR2 (germline): MDHEN, SYDVKM. Trimming stripped 6 bases from V and 5 bases from J, with 11 bases between. The CDR3 sequence: CASRQTGNNEQFF. In DNA, the CDR3 is TGTGCCAGCAGACAGACGGGAAACAATGAGCAGTTCTTC.

This clone was seen once. The chain employs TRBV4-2 and TRBJ1-2, with D perhaps matching TRBD1 (5 bases). The CDR3 is 14 residues long. V was shortened by 0 bases and J by 5 bases, with 10 bases between the two germline ends. Germline V gives CDR1 LGHNA, CDR2 YNFKEQ. The CDR3 DNA reads TGTGCCAGCAGCCAAGATAGGGCAGGGTATGGCTACACCTTC. It codes for CASSQDRAGYGYTF.

The chain couples TRBV5-1 to TRBJ1-5, with D possibly TRBD1 on 5 matching bases. The V gene's germline CDR1 is SGHRS and CDR2 YFSETQ. Trimming pared 0 bases from V and 5 bases from J, leaving 6 bases between. The CDR3 consists of 13 residues. This CDR3 is CASSLVGDQPQHF. The CDR3 region has the DNA TGCGCCAGCAGCTTGGTGGGGGATCAGCCCCAGCATTTT.

The CDR3 DNA reads TGTGCCAGCAGTTTAACACCCAGGGGCGAGCAGTACTTC. Protein sequence: CASSLTPRGEQYF. The chain is built from TRBV12-3 or TRBV12-4 and TRBJ2-7; the D gene is possibly TRBD1 (6 bases). The V gene lost 2 bases and the J gene lost 6 bases, with 11 bases spanning the gap. The CDR3 runs 13 residues.

This chain links TRBV10-2 with TRBJ2-1, with 8 nucleotides matching TRBD2. The CDR3 is made up of 14 amino acids. The V and J ends lost 6 bases and 4 bases, in that order; junction bases with no gene match: 5. The germline CDR1 and CDR2 sequences are WSHSY and SAAADI. The CDR3 here is CASRTGGHYNEQFF. Here the CDR3 DNA reads TGCGCCAGCAGAACGGGAGGGCATTACAATGAGCAGTTCTTC.

V gene TRBV6-5 combines with J gene TRBJ2-7, with TRBD2 matching 7 bases. With V trimmed by 7 bases and J by 7 bases, 13 bases remained unmatched. The CDR3 has 14 amino acids. CDR1 and CDR2 (germline): MNHEY, SVGAGI. The CDR3 DNA follows: TGTGCCAGCAACAGGCTAGCGGCATTGGGGGAGCAGTACTTC. Its protein product is CASNRLAALGEQYF.

This clone was picked up one time. The chain is built from TRBV7-9 and TRBJ2-3; 13 bases map to TRBD2. The CDR3 is made up of 18 amino acids. The germline CDR1 and CDR2 sequences are SEHNR and FQNEAQ (reference sequence). J was trimmed by 3 bases and V by 0 bases; bases with no gene match: 6. The CDR3 DNA follows: TGTGCCAGCAGCTTAGCACTAGCGGGAGGGTCGGTAACAGATACGCAGTATTTT. It specifies CASSLALAGGSVTDTQYF.

The CDR3 region is CATSPRNSPLHF. The CDR3 DNA sequence: TGTGCCACCAGCCCCCGGAATTCACCCCTCCACTTT. The chain combines TRBV24-1 with TRBJ1-6, with no clear D. The CDR3 is 12 residues long. V lost 7 bases, J lost 7 bases, and 7 bases lay in between. Germline CDR1 KGHDR, CDR2 SFDVKD.

V usage is TRBV25-1 and J usage is TRBJ1-1; possible D gene TRBD1, 6 bases. This CDR3 spans 17 amino acids. V lost 7 bases and J 1 base, leaving 22 bases between the germline ends. The V gene's germline CDR1 is MGHDK and CDR2 SYGVNS. The CDR3 loop is CASMGMGLGQRNTEAFF. For the CDR3, the DNA is TGTGCCAGCATGGGAATGGGACTCGGACAGCGGAACACTGAAGCTTTCTTT.

This rearrangement joins TRBV6-5 to TRBJ2-2; 7 nucleotides match TRBD1. Trimming cost V 6 bases and J 2 bases; bases outside gene matches: 6. Germline V gene sequence: CDR1 MNHEY, CDR2 SVGAGI. This CDR3 is built from 15 residues. This chain's CDR3 is CASSRQGTNTGELFF. In DNA form, the CDR3 reads TGTGCCAGCAGCAGACAGGGCACAAACACCGGGGAGCTGTTTTTT.

The chain is built from TRBV5-6 and TRBJ1-5; D is uncertain. With 1 base removed from V and 7 bases from J, the gap between germline ends came to 12 bases. The CDR3 runs 14 residues. Germline assignment: CDR1 SGHDT and CDR2 YYEEEE. DNA of the CDR3: TGTGCCAGCAGCTTGTTATCGGGAGAGCAGCCCCAGCATTTT. Amino acids: CASSLLSGEQPQHF.

This clone was recorded only once. This chain links TRBV19 with TRBJ2-7; the match to TRBD1 covers 7 bases. This CDR3 contains 15 residues. Germline V lookup: CDR1 LNHDA, CDR2 SQIVND (reference sequence). V shed 8 bases and J 1 base; nucleotides not matched to a gene: 11. The CDR3 DNA sequence: TGTGCCAGTGCCTCCGGGACAGAGATTTCCTACGAGCAGTACTTC. It codes for CASASGTEISYEQYF.

This clone has just one count. The gene calls are TRBV5-4 and TRBJ2-7; D perhaps matches TRBD1 (7 bases). The V end lost 4 bases, the J end lost 2 bases, and 16 bases lay between the germline ends. The CDR3 has 15 residues. Germline CDR1 SGHNT, CDR2 YYREEE (reference sequence). DNA of the CDR3: TGTGCCAGCAGCCCCGCGGGACAGATTCCCTACGAGCAGTACTTC. This encodes CASSPAGQIPYEQYF.

The chain couples TRBV2 to TRBJ1-5, with no clear D. The CDR3 runs 12 residues. The germline V and J ends were trimmed by 4 bases and 4 bases, with 5 bases remaining between them. CDR1 is SNHLY, CDR2 FYNNEI, per germline. CDR3 loop: CASSGGNQPQHF. Written as DNA, the CDR3 is TGTGCCAGCAGTGGAGGGAATCAGCCCCAGCATTTT.

The chain is built from TRBV28 and TRBJ1-2, with a weak D call TRBD1 (6 bases). The CDR3 spans 15 residues. The V gene lost 5 bases and the J gene lost 0 bases, with 13 bases spanning the gap. Germline CDR1 MDHEN, CDR2 SYDVKM. The CDR3 DNA reads TGTGCCAGCAGTCTTCTGGGACACCCTAACTATGGCTACACCTTC. Translating gives CASSLLGHPNYGYTF.

The chain employs TRBV3-1 (or the pseudogene TRBV3-2) and TRBJ2-5; D is uncertain. The CDR3 sequence is 15 residues long. The germline V and J ends were trimmed by 0 bases and 1 base, with 9 bases remaining between them. Germline loops: CDR1 LGHDT, CDR2 YNNKEL (reference sequence). CDR3 nucleotide sequence: TGTGCCAGCAGCCAAGACGTGACCGCCCAAGAGACCCAGTACTTC. Its protein is CASSQDVTAQETQYF.

The chain recombines TRBV20-1 with TRBJ2-7; D unresolved. The CDR3 loop spans 10 amino acids. Germline loops: CDR1 DFQATT, CDR2 SNEGSKA (reference sequence). V was shortened by 6 bases and J by 3 bases, with 6 bases between the two germline ends. This CDR3 reads CSALLYEQYF. The CDR3, as DNA: TGCAGTGCCCTACTCTACGAGCAGTACTTC.

The V call is TRBV28, the J call TRBJ1-4; perhaps TRBD1 as D (6 bases). The ends were cut back, 10 bases at V and 8 bases at J, with 29 bases in the middle. Germline V CDR1 and CDR2: MDHEN, SYDVKM. This CDR3 has 17 amino acids. Here the CDR3 DNA reads TGTGCCACCAAGACGGGACAATTCCGATCTGTAGGCGAAAAACTGTTTTTT. This sequence encodes CATKTGQFRSVGEKLFF.

This chain links TRBV7-2 with TRBJ2-1, with TRBD2 as a possible D gene (5 bases). Germline values: CDR1 SGHTA, CDR2 FQGNSA. V lost 5 bases and J lost 2, with 13 bases in between. The CDR3 is 15 residues long. Here the CDR3 DNA reads TGTGCCAGCAGCCTCGGAGCGGAGGCCTACAATGAGCAGTTCTTC. Translating gives CASSLGAEAYNEQFF.

J is TRBJ2-1 and V is TRBV6-2 or TRBV6-3; tentatively, D is TRBD1 (6 bases). Trimming removed 0 bases at V and 7 bases at J, with 16 bases between. Germline V gene data show CDR1 as MNHEY and CDR2 as SVGEGT. This CDR3 comprises 16 residues. This chain's CDR3 is CASSYSPTRGGNEQFF. In nucleotides, the CDR3 is TGTGCCAGCAGTTACTCCCCAACTCGAGGGGGTAATGAGCAGTTCTTC.